These T cell receptor beta chains were read from a single sample in a study. TCRdb analysed the RT-PCR reads with MiXCR anew, one entry per CDR3 protein. The data contain hundreds of thousands of distinct CDR3 sequences, 14% of them singletons. Sequences were obtained from memory CD4+ T cells from blood. The receptors were sampled from a female donor in good health, serving as a healthy control. The CDR3 runs from the conserved cysteine through the conserved F or W. Fields, in order: CDR3 DNA, CDR3 protein, clone size, J gene, D gene, V gene. A D gene is named only where the DNA matches it firmly. Size is stated for part of the rows, as once, few or many counts, or as a class when the clone is expanded.

CDR3 DNA: TGCAGTGCTATCCCTCCTAGCGGGAGCGATACGCAGTATTTT; CDR3 protein: CSAIPPSGSDTQYF; clone size: many; J gene: TRBJ2-3; D gene: TRBD2; V gene: TRBV20-1
CDR3 DNA: TGTGCCAGCAGTTACGGCAGGGACAATCAGCCCCAGCATTTT; CDR3 protein: CASSYGRDNQPQHF; clone size: -; J gene: TRBJ1-5; D gene: -; V gene: TRBV6-2/TRBV6-3
CDR3 DNA: TGCGCCAGCAGCGCGGGACTAGCGGGAGGTTCAGATACGCAGTATTTT; CDR3 protein: CASSAGLAGGSDTQYF; clone size: many; J gene: TRBJ2-3; D gene: TRBD2; V gene: TRBV5-1
CDR3 DNA: TGCAGTGCTTGGCGGACAGGGGACAATGAGCAGTTCTTC; CDR3 protein: CSAWRTGDNEQFF; clone size: -; J gene: TRBJ2-1; D gene: TRBD1; V gene: TRBV20-1
CDR3 DNA: TGTGCCAGCAGCTTAGCGCTAACTAGCGTAGGGGGGACCAGATACGAGCAGTACTTC; CDR3 protein: CASSLALTSVGGTRYEQYF; clone size: -; J gene: TRBJ2-7; D gene: -; V gene: TRBV7-2
CDR3 DNA: TGTGCCAGCAGTTACGACGGGCGGGAAAAACTGTTTTTT; CDR3 protein: CASSYDGREKLFF; clone size: -; J gene: TRBJ1-4; D gene: -; V gene: TRBV6-5
CDR3 DNA: TGTGCCAGCAGCGACCGCGGGAGCTCTGGGGCCAACGTCCTGACTTTC; CDR3 protein: CASSDRGSSGANVLTF; clone size: -; J gene: TRBJ2-6; D gene: TRBD2; V gene: TRBV7-9
CDR3 DNA: TGTGCCAGCAGTTCTGGACAGGGCGGGGAAAGCTACGAGCAGTACTTC; CDR3 protein: CASSSGQGGESYEQYF; clone size: few; J gene: TRBJ2-7; D gene: TRBD1; V gene: TRBV27
CDR3 DNA: TGTGCCAGCAGCGCTCCAGGGGCATTGAACACCGGGGAGCTGTTTTTT; CDR3 protein: CASSAPGALNTGELFF; clone size: many; J gene: TRBJ2-2; D gene: -; V gene: TRBV5-5
CDR3 DNA: TGCAGCGTTTCGGGACAGGGGCTAGGGGACGAGCAGTACTTC; CDR3 protein: CSVSGQGLGDEQYF; clone size: -; J gene: TRBJ2-7; D gene: TRBD1; V gene: TRBV29-1
CDR3 DNA: TGTGCCAGCAGCTCGTGGGACAGGGGGCGAGAGACCCAGTACTTC; CDR3 protein: CASSSWDRGRETQYF; clone size: few; J gene: TRBJ2-5; D gene: TRBD1; V gene: TRBV7-2
CDR3 DNA: TGTGCCAGCAGCTTGTCGGAGACTAGCGGTAATGAGCAGTTCTTC; CDR3 protein: CASSLSETSGNEQFF; clone size: -; J gene: TRBJ2-1; D gene: TRBD2; V gene: TRBV5-6
CDR3 DNA: TGCAGTGCCCCTATATTCGGCCGGGGTAATGAGCAGTTCTTC; CDR3 protein: CSAPIFGRGNEQFF; clone size: -; J gene: TRBJ2-1; D gene: -; V gene: TRBV20-1
CDR3 DNA: TGTGCCAGCAGCCAAGATCTCGGGGCTGGAAACACCATATATTTT; CDR3 protein: CASSQDLGAGNTIYF; clone size: few; J gene: TRBJ1-3; D gene: -; V gene: TRBV3-1
CDR3 DNA: TGTGCCAGCAGTTTATGGATTCTGGGTCAACCACAAATGGAGCCCCGCACTGAAGCTTTCTTT; CDR3 protein: CASSLWILGQPQMEPRTEAFF; clone size: -; J gene: TRBJ1-1; D gene: -; V gene: TRBV28
CDR3 DNA: TGTGCCAGCCACGGGCGGGGCACAGATACGCAGTATTTT; CDR3 protein: CASHGRGTDTQYF; clone size: -; J gene: TRBJ2-3; D gene: -; V gene: TRBV18
CDR3 DNA: TGTGCCAGCAGCTTAATTTTCCCTAGCGGGAGGTCCAACGAGCAGTACTTC; CDR3 protein: CASSLIFPSGRSNEQYF; clone size: -; J gene: TRBJ2-7; D gene: TRBD2; V gene: TRBV7-8
CDR3 DNA: TGCAGTGCTAGAGATGGGAGCGGGAGGGCCTCAGAGACCCAGTACTTC; CDR3 protein: CSARDGSGRASETQYF; clone size: many; J gene: TRBJ2-5; D gene: TRBD2; V gene: TRBV20-1
CDR3 DNA: TGTGCCATCAGGAGTGACATCCTGCAAGAGACCCAGTACTTC; CDR3 protein: CAIRSDILQETQYF; clone size: many; J gene: TRBJ2-5; D gene: -; V gene: TRBV10-3
CDR3 DNA: TGTGCCAGCAGGGGACTAGCGGGATATCTGATCGGCAATGAGCAGTTCTTC; CDR3 protein: CASRGLAGYLIGNEQFF; clone size: few; J gene: TRBJ2-1; D gene: TRBD2; V gene: TRBV6-5
CDR3 DNA: TGCGCCAGCAGCGACAGTTACTATGGCTACACCTTC; CDR3 protein: CASSDSYYGYTF; clone size: few; J gene: TRBJ1-2; D gene: -; V gene: TRBV5-1
CDR3 DNA: TGTGCCAGTAGTCCGATCGGACAGGGGGGCTATGAAAAACTGTTTTTT; CDR3 protein: CASSPIGQGGYEKLFF; clone size: -; J gene: TRBJ1-4; D gene: TRBD1; V gene: TRBV19
CDR3 DNA: TGTGCCAGCAGCTGGGGACAGGAACTTGGGCAGTTCTTC; CDR3 protein: CASSWGQELGQFF; clone size: -; J gene: TRBJ2-1; D gene: TRBD1; V gene: TRBV7-8
CDR3 DNA: TGCGCCAGCAGCATCCAGACTAGCGGGAGCGGTTACGAGCAGTACTTC; CDR3 protein: CASSIQTSGSGYEQYF; clone size: many; J gene: TRBJ2-7; D gene: TRBD2; V gene: TRBV5-1
CDR3 DNA: TGTGCCAGTTGGGACTTATCCTACAATGAGCAGTTCTTC; CDR3 protein: CASWDLSYNEQFF; clone size: -; J gene: TRBJ2-1; D gene: -; V gene: TRBV6-2/TRBV6-3
CDR3 DNA: TGCGCCAGCAGCCAAGAACCGAGCTCTGGAAACACCATATATTTT; CDR3 protein: CASSQEPSSGNTIYF; clone size: many; J gene: TRBJ1-3; D gene: -; V gene: TRBV4-3
CDR3 DNA: TGCAGTTTGCTAAACAATGGAAACTATAATTCACCCCTCCACTTT; CDR3 protein: CSLLNNGNYNSPLHF; clone size: few; J gene: TRBJ1-6; D gene: -; V gene: TRBV20-1
CDR3 DNA: TGTGCCAGCAGTTACTGGGGTTCTGAGCAGTTCTTC; CDR3 protein: CASSYWGSEQFF; clone size: few; J gene: TRBJ2-1; D gene: -; V gene: TRBV6-2/TRBV6-3
CDR3 DNA: TGTGCCAGCAGCTTCCAACCGGGCCTCTACCTCCAAGAGACCCAGTACTTC; CDR3 protein: CASSFQPGLYLQETQYF; clone size: few; J gene: TRBJ2-5; D gene: -; V gene: TRBV7-2
CDR3 DNA: TGTGCCAGCAGGTTTGCGGGGGTGAGCACAGATACGCAGTATTTT; CDR3 protein: CASRFAGVSTDTQYF; clone size: few; J gene: TRBJ2-3; D gene: TRBD2; V gene: TRBV6-1
CDR3 DNA: TGTGCCAGCACCCCAACTGGCGCCGCCTACAATGAGCAGTTCTTC; CDR3 protein: CASTPTGAAYNEQFF; clone size: many; J gene: TRBJ2-1; D gene: -; V gene: TRBV9
CDR3 DNA: TGTGCCAGCAGCCCATGGGTAGGGCCATCGGGCAATCAGCCCCAGCATTTT; CDR3 protein: CASSPWVGPSGNQPQHF; clone size: many; J gene: TRBJ1-5; D gene: -; V gene: TRBV7-2
CDR3 DNA: TGTGCCACCAGCAAAGCCATAGACAGGTTCGACCACGAGCAGTACTTC; CDR3 protein: CATSKAIDRFDHEQYF; clone size: few; J gene: TRBJ2-7; D gene: -; V gene: TRBV15
CDR3 DNA: TGCGCCAGCAGCCAAAAACTCCCCGGACAGGGTAACTATGGCTACACCTTC; CDR3 protein: CASSQKLPGQGNYGYTF; clone size: -; J gene: TRBJ1-2; D gene: TRBD1; V gene: TRBV4-1
CDR3 DNA: TGCAGTGCTCAAGGATCCTCCTATGGCTACACCTTC; CDR3 protein: CSAQGSSYGYTF; clone size: few; J gene: TRBJ1-2; D gene: -; V gene: TRBV20-1
CDR3 DNA: TGCGCCAGCACCTCGGGGTATGGACAGACCCAAGAGACCCAGTACTTC; CDR3 protein: CASTSGYGQTQETQYF; clone size: few; J gene: TRBJ2-5; D gene: -; V gene: TRBV5-1
CDR3 DNA: TGTGCGTGGAGCGCACGGCATGAGCAGTTCTTC; CDR3 protein: CAWSARHEQFF; clone size: -; J gene: TRBJ2-1; D gene: -; V gene: TRBV30
CDR3 DNA: TGTGCCAGCAGTCCAGGCGCCGGGTGGGAGACCCAGTACTTC; CDR3 protein: CASSPGAGWETQYF; clone size: -; J gene: TRBJ2-5; D gene: -; V gene: TRBV12-3/TRBV12-4
CDR3 DNA: TGTGCCAGCAGTTTGGGACAGGTTTCTCCTAACTATGGCTACACCTTC; CDR3 protein: CASSLGQVSPNYGYTF; clone size: many; J gene: TRBJ1-2; D gene: TRBD1; V gene: TRBV12-3/TRBV12-4
CDR3 DNA: TGTGCCAGCAGTGATCAGTTCTTC; CDR3 protein: CASSDQFF; clone size: -; J gene: TRBJ2-1; D gene: -; V gene: TRBV27
CDR3 DNA: TGCAGTGCTAGCGGGATAGCGGACGGCTACACCTTC; CDR3 protein: CSASGIADGYTF; clone size: -; J gene: TRBJ1-2; D gene: -; V gene: TRBV20-1
CDR3 DNA: TGTGCCAGCAGCTGGATGACAGGGGGGGGCACTGAAGCTTTCTTT; CDR3 protein: CASSWMTGGGTEAFF; clone size: few; J gene: TRBJ1-1; D gene: TRBD1; V gene: TRBV5-5
CDR3 DNA: TGTGCCAGCAGCTTATTTGCGGGAGAGACAGATACGCAGTATTTT; CDR3 protein: CASSLFAGETDTQYF; clone size: few; J gene: TRBJ2-3; D gene: TRBD2; V gene: TRBV7-2
CDR3 DNA: TGTGCCAGCAGCACCGGGACGGTACAAGAGACCCAGTACTTC; CDR3 protein: CASSTGTVQETQYF; clone size: many; J gene: TRBJ2-5; D gene: -; V gene: TRBV5-6
CDR3 DNA: TGTGCCAGCAGTTTAAGGGTAGGGACTAGCACCTACAATGAGCAGTTCTTC; CDR3 protein: CASSLRVGTSTYNEQFF; clone size: many; J gene: TRBJ2-1; D gene: TRBD2; V gene: TRBV12-3/TRBV12-4
CDR3 DNA: TGTGCCAGCTCACCACCGTCCGAGAACACTGAAGCTTTCTTT; CDR3 protein: CASSPPSENTEAFF; clone size: few; J gene: TRBJ1-1; D gene: -; V gene: TRBV18
CDR3 DNA: TGCGCCAGCAGCCAACAACCGGGCACTACCACGGGAGATACGCAGTATTTT; CDR3 protein: CASSQQPGTTTGDTQYF; clone size: few; J gene: TRBJ2-3; D gene: -; V gene: TRBV4-1
CDR3 DNA: TGTGCCAGCAGTTACCAGACGGGACTAGCGGGAGATACGCAGTATTTT; CDR3 protein: CASSYQTGLAGDTQYF; clone size: many; J gene: TRBJ2-3; D gene: TRBD2; V gene: TRBV6-2/TRBV6-3